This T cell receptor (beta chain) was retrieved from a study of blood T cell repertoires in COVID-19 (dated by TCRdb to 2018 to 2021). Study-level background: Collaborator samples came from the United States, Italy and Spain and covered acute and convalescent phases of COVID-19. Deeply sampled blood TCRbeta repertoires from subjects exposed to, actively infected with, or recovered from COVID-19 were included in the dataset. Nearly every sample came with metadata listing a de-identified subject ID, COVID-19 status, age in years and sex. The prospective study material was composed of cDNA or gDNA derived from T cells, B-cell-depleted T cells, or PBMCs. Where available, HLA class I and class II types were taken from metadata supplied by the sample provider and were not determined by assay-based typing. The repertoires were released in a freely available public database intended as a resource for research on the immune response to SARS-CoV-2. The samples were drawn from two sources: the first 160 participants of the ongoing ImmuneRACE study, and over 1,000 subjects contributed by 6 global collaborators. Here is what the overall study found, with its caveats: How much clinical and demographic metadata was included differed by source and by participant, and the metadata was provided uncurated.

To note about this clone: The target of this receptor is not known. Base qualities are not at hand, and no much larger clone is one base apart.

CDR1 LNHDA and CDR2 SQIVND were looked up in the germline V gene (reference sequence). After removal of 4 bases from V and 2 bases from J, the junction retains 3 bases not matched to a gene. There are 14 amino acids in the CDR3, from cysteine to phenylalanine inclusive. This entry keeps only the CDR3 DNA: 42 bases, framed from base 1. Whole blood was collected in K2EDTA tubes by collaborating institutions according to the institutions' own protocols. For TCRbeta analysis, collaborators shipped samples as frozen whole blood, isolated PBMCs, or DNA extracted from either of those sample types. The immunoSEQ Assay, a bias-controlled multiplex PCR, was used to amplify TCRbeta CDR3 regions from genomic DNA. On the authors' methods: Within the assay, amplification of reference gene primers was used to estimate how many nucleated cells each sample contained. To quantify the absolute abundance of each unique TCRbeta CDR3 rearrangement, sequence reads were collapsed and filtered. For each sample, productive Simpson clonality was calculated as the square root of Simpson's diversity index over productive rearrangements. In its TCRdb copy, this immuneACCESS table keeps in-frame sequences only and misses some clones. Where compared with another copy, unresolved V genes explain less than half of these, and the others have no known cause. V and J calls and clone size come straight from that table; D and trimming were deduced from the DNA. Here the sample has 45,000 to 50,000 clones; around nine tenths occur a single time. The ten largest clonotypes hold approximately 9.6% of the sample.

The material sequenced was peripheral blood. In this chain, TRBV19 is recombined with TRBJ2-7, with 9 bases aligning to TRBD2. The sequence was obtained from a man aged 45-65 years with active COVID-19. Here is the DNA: TGTGCCAGTAGTAGCGGGAGGGACGCCTACGAGCAGTACTTC. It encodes CASSSGRDAYEQYF.